Sequencing of this T cell receptor (beta chain) was carried out in a study of T cells expressing NK-cell markers. On the study more broadly: It was sorted CD3+CD56+NKG2C+, CD3+CD56+NKG2C- and CD3+CD56-NKG2C+ T cells that supplied the TCR beta repertoires.

Per the germline V gene, CDR1 is KGHSH and CDR2 is LQKENI. This CDR3 has 12 amino acids. Findings and limits, study-wide: HCMV specificity of expanded NKG2C+ T cell clones remained unclear.

Notes on this clonotype: Antigen: not known.

The authors made TCR beta cDNA libraries by 5'RACE template switching. This switching added a universal primer site and UMIs. TCRdb reprocessed the 5' RACE reads and reports one entry per CDR3 protein, with no DNA. This sample lists some 450,000 distinct CDR3 sequences; its ten largest clones have roughly 7.2%. Sequenced: blood T cells: a sorted CD56 or NKG2C T cell subset, CD4+ or CD8+ T cells, or bulk PBMC T cells (not recorded which). This sequence was found in a woman aged 18 to 75 in good health. The chain combines TRBV18 with TRBJ2-1. This chain's CDR3 is CATTSDEARPFF.